These 13 T cell receptor beta chains were all obtained from the same sample, sequenced in a study of T cell changes during pregnancy in multiple sclerosis (dated by TCRdb to the late 2010s). Libraries were constructed by the immunoSEQ multiplex PCR assay. The table was pulled from immuneACCESS by TCRdb, which kept in-frame rearrangements only. Such tables lose some clones; where checked, under half of the loss comes from unresolved V genes, and the rest has no known cause. This sample has around 60,000 clones in its table, and roughly 93% of those were observed once. The ten largest clones take up roughly 1.8% of the sample. The sample consisted of peripheral blood, taken after pregnancy. The receptor set was obtained from a female donor with multiple sclerosis, enrolled in a pregnancy study.

The gene calls are TRBV28 and TRBJ2-7, with 9 bases lining up with TRBD1. V was clipped by 7 bases and J by 4 bases; unmatched bases: 5. The CDR3 loop spans 13 amino acids. The germline V gene has CDR1 MDHEN and CDR2 SYDVKM. The CDR3 loop reads CASTGDRVYEQYF. The CDR3 nucleotides read TGTGCCAGCACCGGGGACAGGGTTTACGAGCAGTACTTC. Looking up the rest from reference TRBV28 and TRBJ2-7 gives the full variable domain: DVKVTQSSRYLVKRTGEKVFLECVQDMDHENMFWYRQDPGLGLRLIYFSYDVKMKEKGDIPEGYSVSREKKERFSLILESASTNQTSMYLCASTGDRVYEQYFGPGTRLTVT.

This clone was observed once. This chain links TRBV7-9 with TRBJ2-7, with TRBD2 identical over 8 bases. The CDR3 consists of 14 residues. CDR1 is SEHNR and CDR2 is FQNEAQ in the germline V gene (reference sequence). With V trimmed by 7 bases and J by 2 bases, 7 bases remained unmatched. Written as DNA, the CDR3 is TGTGCCAGCACACCAGCGGGAGTCCCCTACGAGCAGTACTTC. Its protein is CASTPAGVPYEQYF.

This chain connects TRBV11-2 to TRBJ2-3, with D perhaps TRBD2 (6 bases). V shed 1 base and J shed 0 bases, with 11 bases lying between them. CDR1 is SGHAT and CDR2 is FQNNGV in the germline V gene. CDR3 length: 16 amino acids. The CDR3 DNA reads TGTGCCAGCAGCTTAGTAAGCGGGCTGAGCACAGATACGCAGTATTTT. It translates to CASSLVSGLSTDTQYF. The complete variable domain, with remaining parts taken from reference TRBV11-2 and TRBJ2-3, reads EAGVAQSPRYKIIEKRQSVAFWCNPISGHATLYWYQQILGQGPKLLIQFQNNGVVDDSQLPKDRFSAERLKGVDSTLKIQPAKLEDSAVYLCASSLVSGLSTDTQYFGPGTRLTVL.

V gene TRBV7-9 combines with J gene TRBJ2-3, with D tentatively TRBD2 (5 bases). The CDR3 covers 13 residues. Germline CDR1 and CDR2: SEHNR and FQNEAQ (reference sequence). With 2 bases removed from V and 7 bases from J, the gap between germline ends came to 10 bases. The CDR3 bases are TGTGCCAGCAGCTTACGGATCGGGAATACGCAGTATTTT. Its translation is CASSLRIGNTQYF. Together with reference TRBV7-9 and TRBJ2-3, the CDR3 gives the full variable domain: DTGVSQNPRHKITKRGQNVTFRCDPISEHNRLYWYRQTLGQGPEFLTYFQNEAQLEKSRLLSDRFSAERPKGSFSTLEIQRTEQGDSAMYLCASSLRIGNTQYFGPGTRLTVL.

The chain has TRBV29-1 and TRBJ2-3, with D perhaps matching TRBD1 (6 bases). Germline V gene data show CDR1 as SQVTM and CDR2 as ANQGSEA. This CDR3 has 12 residues. Trimming cost V 7 bases and J 0 bases, with 8 bases left between them. CDR3 bases: TGCAGCGCAACAGGGAGCACAGATACGCAGTATTTT. Translating gives CSATGSTDTQYF.

This rearrangement joins TRBV4-1 to TRBJ1-5, with 7 bases identical to TRBD1. V lost 6 bases to trimming and J lost 7 bases; unmatched junction nucleotides: 6. The CDR3 runs to 13 residues. The germline CDR1 and CDR2 sequences are MGHRA and YSYEKL. The CDR3 region has the DNA TGCGCCAGCAGTGACAGGGAGAGGCAGCCCCAGCATTTT. Translating it yields CASSDRERQPQHF.

The chain joins TRBV28 to TRBJ1-2, with 7 nucleotides matching TRBD1. This CDR3 contains 17 residues. CDR1 is MDHEN and CDR2 is SYDVKM in the germline V gene. With V trimmed by 5 bases and J by 8 bases, 20 bases remained unmatched. Written as DNA, the CDR3 is TGTGCCAGCAGTCACCGACAGGGAAAGAAGCCCGGCCTCGGCTACACCTTC. Translating gives CASSHRQGKKPGLGYTF.

The V gene is TRBV14, the J gene TRBJ2-1, with 8 positions matching TRBD2. Germline CDR1 and CDR2: SGHDN and FVKESK. The CDR3 length is 20 residues. V was pared by 1 base and J by 6 bases, with 20 bases of the junction left unmatched. The CDR3: CASSQGIAGSLSAQINEQFF. The CDR3 DNA sequence: TGTGCCAGCAGCCAAGGAATAGCGGGGTCCCTTTCCGCCCAGATCAATGAGCAGTTCTTC.

This chain joins TRBV11-2 and TRBJ2-5; 9 bases line up with TRBD2. This CDR3 is built from 17 residues. Germline CDR1 reads SGHAT; CDR2 reads FQNNGV. V trimming: 3 bases; J trimming: 5 bases; junction bases outside the gene matches: 13. CDR3 protein: CASSFGHRGRAGETQYF. In DNA form, the CDR3 reads TGTGCCAGCAGCTTCGGGCATCGCGGGAGGGCCGGGGAGACCCAGTACTTC.

The chain joins TRBV7-3 to TRBJ2-1, with D possibly matching TRBD1 (5 bases). V was trimmed by 2 bases and J by 0 bases, leaving 8 bases between them. The germline V gene has CDR1 SGHTA and CDR2 FQGTGA. CDR3 length: 15 amino acids. CDR3 DNA: TGTGCCAGCAGCTTATCCAGGGCCTCCTACAATGAGCAGTTCTTC. This translates into CASSLSRASYNEQFF.

The chain has TRBV7-2 and TRBJ1-1, with 9 positions matching TRBD1. The CDR3 length is 14 residues. V shed 4 bases, J shed 2 bases, and the junction held 2 bases outside the gene matches. Germline V gene lookup returns CDR1 SGHTA and CDR2 FQGNSA. The CDR3 sequence: CASSSTGGNTEAFF. The CDR3 region has the DNA TGTGCCAGCAGCTCGACAGGGGGAAACACTGAAGCTTTCTTT.

The chain employs TRBV9 and TRBJ1-1; D might be TRBD1 (6 bases). From germline, CDR1 is SGDLS and CDR2 YYNGEE. The CDR3 totals 13 residues. The ends were cut back, 6 bases at V and 0 bases at J, with 9 bases in the middle. CDR3: CASTGDLNTEAFF. Written as DNA, the CDR3 is TGTGCCAGCACAGGGGACCTGAACACTGAAGCTTTCTTT.

This clone was detected only once. The gene calls are TRBV5-5 and TRBJ2-7; D is uncertain. Trimming took 4 bases from V and 3 from J, leaving 5 bases between them. This CDR3 region has 11 residues. Germline lookup yields CDR1 SGHKS and CDR2 YYEKEE (reference sequence). CDR3 region: CASSPGYEQYF. The CDR3 DNA reads TGTGCCAGCAGCCCCGGCTACGAGCAGTACTTC. The full variable domain, completed using reference TRBV5-5 and TRBJ2-7, is DAGVTQSPTHLIKTRGQQVTLRCSPISGHKSVSWYQQVLGQGPQFIFQYYEKEERGRGNFPDRFSARQFPNYSSELNVNALLLGDSALYLCASSPGYEQYFGPGTRLTVT.